This is a list of T cell receptor beta chains from one sample in a study of tumor-infiltrating lymphocytes in oesophageal squamous cell carcinoma. TCRdb passed the PCR reads through MiXCR, listing each CDR3 protein once. The table lists 9,500 to 13,000 distinct CDR3 sequences, roughly 58% of them singletons, with approximately 42% in the top ten. Material: esophageal tumor tissue. The receptors here all came from a female donor with esophageal squamous cell carcinoma. The conserved cysteine and the conserved F or W are not part of the CDR3 here. Each record gives: V gene, clone size, J gene, CDR3 protein. The size of a clone is reported for some rows only, either as once, few or many, or as a class for expanded clones.

>TRBV7-8|few|TRBJ1-1
ASSLKGVSTEAF
>TRBV7-6|few|TRBJ2-5
ASSLGGRETQY
>TRBV6-2/TRBV6-3|NA|TRBJ1-2
ASSEGLNPYGYT
>TRBV28|medium-sized|TRBJ2-3
ASSQTRRGLSDTQY
>TRBV28|NA|TRBJ2-1
ASSLGRSGYEQF
>TRBV24-1|NA|TRBJ2-1
ATSVGGQARNEQF
>TRBV7-6|NA|TRBJ1-6
ASSLGQAGSPLH
>TRBV10-2|NA|TRBJ2-1
ASGRSGTGTYNEQF
>TRBV19|NA|TRBJ2-3
ASSIDHGLASSTDTQY
>TRBV28|many|TRBJ2-7
ASSQQPYEQY
>TRBV7-3|NA|TRBJ2-5
ASSSGSGGRQETQY
>TRBV7-3|NA|TRBJ2-1
ASSLVGETQS